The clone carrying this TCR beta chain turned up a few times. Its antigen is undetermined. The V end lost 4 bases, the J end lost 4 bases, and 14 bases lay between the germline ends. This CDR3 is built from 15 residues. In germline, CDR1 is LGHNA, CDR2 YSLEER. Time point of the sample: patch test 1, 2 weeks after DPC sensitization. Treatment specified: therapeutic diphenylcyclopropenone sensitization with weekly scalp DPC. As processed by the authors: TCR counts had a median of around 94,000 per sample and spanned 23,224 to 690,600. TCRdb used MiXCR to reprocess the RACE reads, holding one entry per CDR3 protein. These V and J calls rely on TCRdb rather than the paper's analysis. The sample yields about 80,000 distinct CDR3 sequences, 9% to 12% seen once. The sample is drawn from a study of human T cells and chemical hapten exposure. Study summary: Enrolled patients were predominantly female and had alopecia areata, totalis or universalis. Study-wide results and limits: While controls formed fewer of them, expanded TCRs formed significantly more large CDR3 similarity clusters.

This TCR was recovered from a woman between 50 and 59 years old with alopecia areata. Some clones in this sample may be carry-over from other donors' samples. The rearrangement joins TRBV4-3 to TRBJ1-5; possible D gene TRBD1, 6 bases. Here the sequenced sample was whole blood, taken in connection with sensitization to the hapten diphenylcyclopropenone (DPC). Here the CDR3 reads CASSLQSGANQPQHF. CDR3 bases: TGCGCCAGCAGCCTGCAATCGGGGGCGAATCAGCCCCAGCATTTT.